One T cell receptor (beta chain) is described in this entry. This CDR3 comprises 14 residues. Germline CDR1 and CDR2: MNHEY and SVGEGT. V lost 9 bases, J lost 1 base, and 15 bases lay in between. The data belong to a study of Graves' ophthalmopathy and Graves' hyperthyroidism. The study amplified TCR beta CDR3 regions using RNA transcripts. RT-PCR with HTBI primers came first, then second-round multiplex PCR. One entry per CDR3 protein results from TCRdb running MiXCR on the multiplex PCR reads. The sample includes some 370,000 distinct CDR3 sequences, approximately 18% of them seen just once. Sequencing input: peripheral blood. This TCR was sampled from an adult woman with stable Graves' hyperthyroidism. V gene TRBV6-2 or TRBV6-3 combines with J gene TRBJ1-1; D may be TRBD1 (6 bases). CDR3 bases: TGTGCCAGTCAGTCTGGGGGCGCGAACACTGAAGCTTTCTTT. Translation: CASQSGGANTEAFF.